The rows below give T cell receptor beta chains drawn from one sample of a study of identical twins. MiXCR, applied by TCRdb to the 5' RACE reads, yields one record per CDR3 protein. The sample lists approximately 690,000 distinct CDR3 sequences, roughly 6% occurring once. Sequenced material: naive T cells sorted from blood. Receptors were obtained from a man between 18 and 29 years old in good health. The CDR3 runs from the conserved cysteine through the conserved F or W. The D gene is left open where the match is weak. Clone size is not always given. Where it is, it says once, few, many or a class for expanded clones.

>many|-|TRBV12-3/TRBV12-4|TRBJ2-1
CASSFYGGEQFF
TGTGCCAGCAGTTTCTATGGGGGTGAGCAGTTCTTC
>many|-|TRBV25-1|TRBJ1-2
CASSESGRGDGYTF
TGTGCCAGCAGTGAATCGGGCAGGGGAGACGGCTACACCTTC
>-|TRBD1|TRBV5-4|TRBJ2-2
CASSQGQVVTGELFF
TGTGCCAGCAGCCAGGGACAGGTGGTAACCGGGGAGCTGTTTTTT
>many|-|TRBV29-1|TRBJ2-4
CSAAAGTAKNIQYF
TGCAGCGCCGCGGCAGGGACGGCCAAAAACATTCAGTACTTC
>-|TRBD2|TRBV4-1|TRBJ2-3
CASTPRASGPADTQYF
TGCGCCAGCACCCCTCGGGCTAGCGGGCCCGCAGATACGCAGTATTTT
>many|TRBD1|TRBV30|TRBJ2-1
CAWSVDGTGGHEQFF
TGTGCCTGGAGTGTAGACGGGACAGGAGGTCATGAGCAGTTCTTC
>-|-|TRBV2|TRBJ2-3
CARRGNRAHPTDTQYF
TGTGCCAGGAGGGGGAACAGGGCCCATCCCACAGATACGCAGTATTTT
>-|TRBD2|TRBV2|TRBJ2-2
CASRGTIAGATTGELFF
TGTGCCAGCAGGGGAACTATAGCGGGAGCCACCACCGGGGAGCTGTTTTTT
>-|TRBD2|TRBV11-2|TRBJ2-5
CASSLTWRESRETQYF
TGTGCCAGCAGCTTAACTTGGCGGGAGAGCAGAGAGACCCAGTACTTC
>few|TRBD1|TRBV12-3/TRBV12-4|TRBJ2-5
CASSLGPGQGMETQYF
TGTGCCAGCAGTTTAGGACCGGGACAGGGGATGGAGACCCAGTACTTC
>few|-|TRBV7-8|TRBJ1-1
CASSLEAHRVNTEAFF
TGTGCCAGCAGCTTAGAAGCTCACAGGGTCAACACTGAAGCTTTCTTT
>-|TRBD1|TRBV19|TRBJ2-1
CASSTDGTGMNEQFF
TGTGCCAGTAGTACTGATGGGACAGGGATGAATGAGCAGTTCTTC
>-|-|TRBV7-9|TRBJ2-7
CASSFGHGEQYF
TGTGCCAGCAGCTTTGGTCATGGCGAGCAGTACTTC
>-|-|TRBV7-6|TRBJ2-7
CASSPTGELDEQYF
TGTGCCAGCAGCCCCACGGGGGAGCTGGACGAGCAGTACTTC
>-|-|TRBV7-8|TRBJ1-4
CASSLGSPNEKLFF
TGTGCCAGCAGCTTAGGGAGTCCTAATGAAAAACTGTTTTTT
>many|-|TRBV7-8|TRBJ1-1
CASSSAGPHTEAFF
TGTGCCAGCAGCTCCGCCGGGCCCCACACTGAAGCTTTCTTT
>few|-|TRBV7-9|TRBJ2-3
CASSSGQLGTQYF
TGTGCCAGCAGTTCGGGCCAGTTGGGGACGCAGTATTTT
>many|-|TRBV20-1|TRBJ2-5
CSARDSAGMGTQYF
TGCAGTGCTAGAGATAGCGCAGGGATGGGGACCCAGTACTTC
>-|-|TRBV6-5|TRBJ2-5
CASSYSISPGLAIEETQYF
TGTGCCAGCAGTTACTCGATATCCCCCGGGCTGGCAATTGAAGAGACCCAGTACTTC
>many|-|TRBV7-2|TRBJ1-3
CASSLEGGNTIYF
TGTGCCAGCAGCTTAGAAGGGGGGAACACCATATATTTT
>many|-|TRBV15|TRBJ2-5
CATSRDLGVSGTQYF
TGTGCCACCAGCAGAGATTTGGGCGTCTCAGGGACCCAGTACTTC
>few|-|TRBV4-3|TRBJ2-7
CASSQTSAGARYEQYF
TGCGCCAGCAGCCAAACAAGCGCGGGGGCTCGATACGAGCAGTACTTC
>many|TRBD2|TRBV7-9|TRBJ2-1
CASSQSGTSYNEQFF
TGTGCCAGCAGCCAAAGCGGGACCTCCTACAATGAGCAGTTCTTC
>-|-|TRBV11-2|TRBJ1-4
CASSVSFEKLFF
TGTGCCAGCAGCGTTAGTTTTGAAAAACTGTTTTTT
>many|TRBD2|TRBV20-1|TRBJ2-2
CSSLAGVTGELFF
TGCAGTAGTTTAGCGGGAGTCACCGGGGAGCTGTTTTTT
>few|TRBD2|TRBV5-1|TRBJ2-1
CASSLVAGGRLEQFF
TGCGCCAGCAGCTTGGTAGCGGGAGGGCGCCTTGAGCAGTTCTTC
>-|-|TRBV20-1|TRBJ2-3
CSARGFSGTDTQYF
TGCAGTGCTAGGGGCTTCTCAGGCACAGATACGCAGTATTTT
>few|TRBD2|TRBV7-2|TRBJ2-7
CASSPRQELLLAGNYEQYF
TGTGCCAGCAGCCCCCGACAGGAGCTGTTGCTAGCGGGAAACTACGAGCAGTACTTC
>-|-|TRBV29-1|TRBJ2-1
CSGGDSYNEQFF
TGCAGCGGCGGGGACAGCTACAATGAGCAGTTCTTC
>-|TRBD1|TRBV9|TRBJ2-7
CASSATVGQFEQYF
TGTGCCAGCAGCGCTACGGTGGGACAGTTCGAGCAGTACTTC
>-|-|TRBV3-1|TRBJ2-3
CASSVLGGHTQYF
TGTGCCAGCAGCGTGCTAGGAGGACATACGCAGTATTTT
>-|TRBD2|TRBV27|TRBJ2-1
CASSLPRGSTYNEQFF
TGTGCCAGCAGTTTACCTCGCGGGAGCACCTACAATGAGCAGTTCTTC
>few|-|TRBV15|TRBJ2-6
CATSREAVEDWRSGANVLTF
TGTGCCACCAGCAGAGAGGCAGTAGAGGATTGGCGATCTGGGGCCAACGTCCTGACTTTC
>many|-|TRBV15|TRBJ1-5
CATSGDGNKPQHF
TGTGCCACCAGCGGGGACGGGAATAAGCCCCAGCATTTT
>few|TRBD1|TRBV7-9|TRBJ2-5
CASSVTGGGETQYF
TGTGCCAGCAGCGTTACAGGGGGCGGGGAGACCCAGTACTTC
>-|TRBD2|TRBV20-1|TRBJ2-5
CSASLTSGSLQTQYF
TGCAGTGCTAGTTTAACTAGCGGGAGTTTACAGACCCAGTACTTC
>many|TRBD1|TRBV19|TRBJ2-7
CASSYRTGSNEQYF
TGTGCCAGTAGTTATCGGACAGGGAGCAACGAGCAGTACTTC
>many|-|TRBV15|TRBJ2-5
CATSRVAGTQYF
TGTGCCACCAGCAGAGTGGCTGGGACCCAGTACTTC
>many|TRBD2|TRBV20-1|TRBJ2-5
CSARELAGLRETQYF
TGCAGTGCTAGAGAACTAGCGGGACTAAGGGAGACCCAGTACTTC
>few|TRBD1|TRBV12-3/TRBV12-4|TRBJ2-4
CASSDRGRTKNIQYF
TGTGCCAGCAGTGACAGGGGCAGGACCAAAAACATTCAGTACTTC
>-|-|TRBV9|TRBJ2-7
CASSVEGSALTYEQYF
TGTGCCAGCAGCGTCGAGGGTTCAGCGCTTACCTACGAGCAGTACTTC
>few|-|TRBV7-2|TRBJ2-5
CASSPRDHRQTQYF
TGTGCCAGCAGCCCCAGGGACCACCGGCAGACCCAGTACTTC
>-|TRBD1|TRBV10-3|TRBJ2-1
CAISATTGQGMYNEQFF
TGTGCCATCAGTGCGACTACAGGACAGGGGATGTACAATGAGCAGTTCTTC
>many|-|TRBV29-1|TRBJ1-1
CSARRGMNTEAFF
TGCAGCGCAAGACGGGGCATGAACACTGAAGCTTTCTTT
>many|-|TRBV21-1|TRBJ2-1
CASSKVWEGREQFF
TGTGCCAGCAGCAAAGTTTGGGAGGGAAGGGAGCAGTTCTTC
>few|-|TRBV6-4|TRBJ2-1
CASSDSNYNEQFF
TGTGCCAGCAGTGACTCGAATTACAATGAGCAGTTCTTC
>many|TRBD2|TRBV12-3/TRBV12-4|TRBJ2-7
CASRTSGSYEQYF
TGTGCCAGCAGAACTAGCGGGAGCTACGAGCAGTACTTC
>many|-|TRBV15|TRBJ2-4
CATSRDSPVAAANTNIQYF
TGTGCCACCAGCAGAGATAGCCCCGTAGCGGCAGCCAACACAAACATTCAGTACTTC